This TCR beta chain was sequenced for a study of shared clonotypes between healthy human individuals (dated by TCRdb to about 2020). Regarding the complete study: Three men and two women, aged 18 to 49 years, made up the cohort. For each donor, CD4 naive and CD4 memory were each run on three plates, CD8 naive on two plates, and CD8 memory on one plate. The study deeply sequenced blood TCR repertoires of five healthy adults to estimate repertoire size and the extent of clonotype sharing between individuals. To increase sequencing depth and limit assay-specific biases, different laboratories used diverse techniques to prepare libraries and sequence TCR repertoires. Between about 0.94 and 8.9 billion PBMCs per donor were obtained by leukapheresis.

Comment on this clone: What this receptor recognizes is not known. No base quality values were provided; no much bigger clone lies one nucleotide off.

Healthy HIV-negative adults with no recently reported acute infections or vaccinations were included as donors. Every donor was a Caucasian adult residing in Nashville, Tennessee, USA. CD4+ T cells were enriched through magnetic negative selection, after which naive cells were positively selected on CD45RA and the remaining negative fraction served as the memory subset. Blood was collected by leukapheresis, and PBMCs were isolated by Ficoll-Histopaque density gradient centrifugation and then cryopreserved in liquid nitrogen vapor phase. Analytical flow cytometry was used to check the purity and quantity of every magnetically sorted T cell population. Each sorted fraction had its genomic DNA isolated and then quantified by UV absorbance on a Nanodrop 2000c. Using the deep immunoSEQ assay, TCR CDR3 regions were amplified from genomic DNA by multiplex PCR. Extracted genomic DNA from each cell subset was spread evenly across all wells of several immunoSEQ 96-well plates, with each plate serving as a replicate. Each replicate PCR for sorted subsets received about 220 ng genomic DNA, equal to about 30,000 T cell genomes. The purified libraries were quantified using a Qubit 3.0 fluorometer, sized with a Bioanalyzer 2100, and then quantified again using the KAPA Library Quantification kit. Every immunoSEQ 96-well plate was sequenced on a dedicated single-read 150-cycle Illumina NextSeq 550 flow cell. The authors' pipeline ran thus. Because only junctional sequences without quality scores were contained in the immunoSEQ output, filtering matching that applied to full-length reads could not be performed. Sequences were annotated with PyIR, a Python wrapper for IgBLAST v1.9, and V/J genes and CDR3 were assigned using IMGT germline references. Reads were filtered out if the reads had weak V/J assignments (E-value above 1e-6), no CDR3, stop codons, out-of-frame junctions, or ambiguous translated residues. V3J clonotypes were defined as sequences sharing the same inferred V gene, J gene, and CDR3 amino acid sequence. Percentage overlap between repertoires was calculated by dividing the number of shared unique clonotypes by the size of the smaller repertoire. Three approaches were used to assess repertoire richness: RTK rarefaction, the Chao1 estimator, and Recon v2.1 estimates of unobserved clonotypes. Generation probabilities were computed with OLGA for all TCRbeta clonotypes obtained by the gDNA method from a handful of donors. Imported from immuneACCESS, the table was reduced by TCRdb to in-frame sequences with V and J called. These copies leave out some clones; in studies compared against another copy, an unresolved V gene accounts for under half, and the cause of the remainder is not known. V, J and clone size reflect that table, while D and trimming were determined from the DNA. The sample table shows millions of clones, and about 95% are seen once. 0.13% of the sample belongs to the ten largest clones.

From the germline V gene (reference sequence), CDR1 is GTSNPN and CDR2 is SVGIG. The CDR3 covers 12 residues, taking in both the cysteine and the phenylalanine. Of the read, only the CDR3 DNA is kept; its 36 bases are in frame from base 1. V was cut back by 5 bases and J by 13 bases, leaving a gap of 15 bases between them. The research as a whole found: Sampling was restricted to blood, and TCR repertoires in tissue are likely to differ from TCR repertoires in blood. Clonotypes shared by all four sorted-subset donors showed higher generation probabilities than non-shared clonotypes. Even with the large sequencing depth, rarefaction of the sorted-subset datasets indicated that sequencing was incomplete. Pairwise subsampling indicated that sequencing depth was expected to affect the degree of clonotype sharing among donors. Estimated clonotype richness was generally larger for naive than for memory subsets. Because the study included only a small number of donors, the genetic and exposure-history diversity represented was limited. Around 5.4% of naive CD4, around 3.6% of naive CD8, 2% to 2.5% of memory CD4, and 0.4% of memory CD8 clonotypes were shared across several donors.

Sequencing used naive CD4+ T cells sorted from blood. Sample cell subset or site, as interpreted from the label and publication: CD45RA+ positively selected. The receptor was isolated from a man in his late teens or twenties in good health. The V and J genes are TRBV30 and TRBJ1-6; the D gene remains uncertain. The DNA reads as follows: TGTGCCTGGGACCGAAACCAATGGCCCCTCCACTTT. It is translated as CAWDRNQWPLHF.